This T cell receptor (beta chain) was obtained from a study of CD8 T cells in ankylosing spondylitis (dated by TCRdb to the late 2010s). Broadly, across the study: The study set out to find disease-linked TCR variants by profiling T cell receptor beta repertoires in ankylosing spondylitis patients and healthy donors. The full study cohort comprised about 23 ankylosing spondylitis patients and 85 to 120 healthy donors. Peripheral blood samples were taken, and synovial fluid was additionally collected from ankylosing spondylitis patients.

The reads were generated on an Illumina HiSeq 2500. TCR beta libraries were prepared by quantitative 5'-RACE with molecular barcodes. Turning to the authors' computational methods: Disease-linked TCR variants were identified with a new computational method built on a probabilistic model of VDJ rearrangement. TCRdb itself trimmed the public reads at Q25 with fastp, ran MiXCR and retained productive beta chains. Rows are combined by CDR3 protein, so each entry shows the most common genes and DNA. TCRdb, rather than the study authors, made the V and J calls. The sample has a few hundred thousand distinct CDR3 sequences on record, under 20% of them singletons. The ten largest make up about a third of the sample. On the study overall, not on this receptor specifically: Some motif variants were previously reported in synovial fluid and blood of reactive arthritis patients, suggesting common disease-initiation mechanisms. The disease-linked clones were reported as significantly enriched in matched synovial fluid samples from ankylosing spondylitis patients. In peripheral blood, the disease-linked clones were found at relatively low frequencies and had a CD8+ phenotype. Blood from ankylosing spondylitis patients appeared to be characterized by a TCR beta motif made up of about 8 highly homologous amino acid variants.

This clonotype was seen repeatedly, ten times or more. Which antigen it targets is not known. One base away there is no much larger clone; base qualities are not given. V and J are truncated by 5 bases and 0 bases respectively, leaving an intervening sequence of 10 bases. CDR1 and CDR2 (WNHNN, SYGVQD) derive from the germline V gene (reference sequence). The CDR3 spans 15 residues, from the cysteine through the phenylalanine. The sequence is cut down to CDR3 DNA, 45 bases in frame from base 1. The sequenced sample consisted of blood, either unsorted or a sorted T cell fraction (not recorded which). This sequence uses TRBV10-1 and TRBJ2-2, with the D segment identity uncertain. The receptor was derived from a male donor with ankylosing spondylitis or in good health (not recorded which). This receptor carries the CDR3 CASSSAEANTGELFF. The sequence in DNA is TGCGCCAGCAGTTCGGCCGAGGCGAACACCGGGGAGCTGTTTTTT.